The 21 T cell receptor beta chains presented below share a single source sample, sequenced in a study of blood T cells in healthy people across ages (dated by TCRdb to the mid-2010s). Libraries came from 5' RACE. Sequenced using an Illumina HiSeq 2500. The second PCR ran for roughly 7 to 11 cycles and used a J-beta primer mix along with a sample-barcoded 5' primer. TCRdb reran the public reads through fastp at Q25 and MiXCR, keeping productive beta chains. Here each entry gathers all rows of one CDR3 protein and keeps the most common genes and DNA. This sample holds some 1.7 million distinct CDR3 sequences; roughly 27% were observed only once. Roughly 8.2% of the sample lies in the top ten. The sample consisted of blood. These receptors came from a woman under 40 in good health.

This chain links TRBV28 with TRBJ2-7; D call uncertain. V shed 2 bases and J shed 2 bases, with 16 bases lying between them. Per germline, CDR1 MDHEN and CDR2 SYDVKM. This CDR3 comprises 16 residues. CDR3 in amino acids: CASSLGSVDLTYEQYF. CDR3 coding DNA: TGTGCCAGCAGTTTAGGATCAGTAGACCTCACCTACGAGCAGTACTTC.

This clonotype has more than one count but fewer than ten. The chain recombines TRBV2 with TRBJ2-3, with D perhaps TRBD2 (5 bases). Trimming left V 11 bases short and J 8 bases short, with 20 bases between. The CDR3 is 13 amino acids. The germline V gene encodes CDR1 SNHLY and CDR2 FYNNEI. The CDR3 DNA reads TGTGCCGTACAACGAAGAGACGAGGGTACGCAGTATTTT. This encodes CAVQRRDEGTQYF.

In DNA form, the CDR3 reads TGCAGCGTCTACGGGACAGGGGGATGGGAGACCCAGTACTTC. Translated: CSVYGTGGWETQYF. This chain links TRBV29-1 with TRBJ2-5; 11 nucleotides line up with TRBD1. This CDR3 region has 14 residues. Losses at the gene ends were 6 bases for V and 5 bases for J; bases not matched to a gene: 8. CDR1 is SQVTM and CDR2 is ANQGSEA in the germline V gene.

A note on this clonotype: This sequence may be a read error, since a much larger clone differs from it by one base. The chain links TRBV12-3 or TRBV12-4 to TRBJ2-5, with D perhaps TRBD2 (5 bases). V was cut by 5 bases and J by 2 bases, with 9 bases left in between. The CDR3 covers 13 residues. The CDR3 loop is CASSDTRQETQYF. CDR3 nucleotides: TGTGCCAGCAGTGATACTAGACAAGAGACCCAGTACTTC.

This clonotype was seen many times. V is TRBV5-1 and J is TRBJ1-5; TRBD1 aligns across 8 bases. CDR1 is SGHRS and CDR2 is YFSETQ in the germline V gene. CDR3 length: 15 amino acids. J was trimmed by 4 bases and V by 4 bases; bases with no gene match: 7. CDR3 sequence reads: CASSPTGGRNQPQHF. DNA for the CDR3: TGCGCCAGCAGCCCTACAGGGGGGAGGAATCAGCCCCAGCATTTT.

The table lists this clonotype with a few counts. The CDR3 loop is CASSLARSGGNEKLFF. CDR3 in DNA: TGTGCCAGCAGCTTAGCGCGGTCAGGGGGTAATGAAAAACTGTTTTTT. The chain recombines TRBV7-2 with TRBJ1-4, with 7 bases that match TRBD1. Germline V gene lookup returns CDR1 SGHTA and CDR2 FQGNSA. V lost 0 bases to trimming and J lost 4 bases; unmatched junction nucleotides: 5. The CDR3 has 16 residues.

The V call is TRBV20-1, the J call TRBJ1-5; no reliable D call. CDR3 length: 13 residues. CDR1 DFQATT and CDR2 SNEGSKA come from the germline V gene (reference sequence). Trimming cost V 3 bases and J 7 bases, with 13 bases left between them. The CDR3 DNA is TGCAGTGCTAGCCCCAGGATTCAACAGCCCCAGCATTTT. The encoded protein is CSASPRIQQPQHF.

This sequence joins TRBV10-2 and TRBJ1-1, with TRBD1 as a possible D gene (5 bases). Per germline, CDR1 WSHSY and CDR2 SAAADI. V was trimmed by 2 bases and J by 7 bases, leaving 14 bases between them. The CDR3 loop spans 14 amino acids. The CDR3 bases are TGCGCCAGCAGTGAGGGGGCGCAAGTTAATGAAGCTTTCTTT. Translated: CASSEGAQVNEAFF.

The rearrangement uses TRBV3-1 and TRBJ1-2; D is possibly TRBD1 (5 bases). This CDR3 contains 14 residues. The germline V gene has CDR1 LGHDT and CDR2 YNNKEL (reference sequence). Trimming left V 4 bases short and J 6 bases short, with 15 bases between. The CDR3 protein is CASSPARGAHGYTF. DNA for the CDR3: TGTGCCAGCAGCCCAGCAAGGGGCGCCCATGGCTACACCTTC.

The J gene is TRBJ2-5, the V gene TRBV20-1; D gene unclear. Germline CDR1 DFQATT, CDR2 SNEGSKA (reference sequence). Trimming pared 4 bases from V and 9 bases from J, leaving 9 bases between. The CDR3 length is 10 residues. As DNA, the CDR3 is TGCAGTGCTAAAATCGAGGCCCAGTACTTC. This translates into CSAKIEAQYF.

This clonotype was observed a handful of times. The chain has TRBV3-1 and TRBJ2-5; TRBD2 might be the D (6 bases). The CDR3 has 16 residues. V gave up 0 bases and J gave up 11 bases, with 22 bases separating them. Germline V gives CDR1 LGHDT, CDR2 YNNKEL (reference sequence). CDR3 in DNA: TGTGCCAGCAGCCAAGAAAACCGGGGGTTATACAATGAGCAGTACTTC. As protein: CASSQENRGLYNEQYF.

The chain is built from TRBV20-1 and TRBJ2-7; no clear D. The CDR3 is 15 amino acids. The V and J ends lost 5 bases and 2 bases respectively, with 19 bases between them. Per the germline V gene, CDR1 is DFQATT and CDR2 is SNEGSKA (reference sequence). The CDR3 sequence is CSAPDTRTKTYEQYF. DNA of the CDR3: TGCAGTGCTCCCGATACTCGGACCAAAACCTACGAGCAGTACTTC.

The rearrangement joins TRBV5-1 to TRBJ1-1; 12 bases match TRBD1. The CDR3 is 16 residues long. The J segment lost 6 bases and the V segment lost 0 bases, leaving 6 bases of the junction unmatched. Germline assignment: CDR1 SGHRS and CDR2 YFSETQ. Here the CDR3 DNA reads TGCGCCAGCAGCTTGGACGGGACAGGGGGCAGGGCTGAAGCTTTCTTT. Protein sequence: CASSLDGTGGRAEAFF. The variable domain in full, completed from reference TRBV5-1 and TRBJ1-1, reads KAGVTQTPRYLIKTRGQQVTLSCSPISGHRSVSWYQQTPGQGLQFLFEYFSETQRNKGNFPGRFSGRQFSNSRSEMNVSTLELGDSALYLCASSLDGTGGRAEAFFGQGTRLTVV.

With respect to this clonotype: This could be a read error, since a much larger clone is one nucleotide away. The conserved closing phenylalanine or tryptophan is absent in this CDR3, likely reflecting a read error. This chain uses TRBV7-8 with TRBJ2-6; 9 nucleotides align to TRBD2. The junction had 3 bases not matched to a gene; V was cut back by 0 bases and J by 0 bases. The CDR3 contains 18 residues. The V gene's germline CDR1 is SGHVS and CDR2 FQNEAQ. CDR3 sequence reads: CASSLALAGASGANVLTC. DNA for the CDR3: TGTGCCAGCAGCTTAGCATTAGCGGGAGCCTCTGGGGCCAACGTCCTGACTTGC.

This clonotype has a handful of counts. The chain joins TRBV3-1 to TRBJ1-5, with a weak D call TRBD1 (5 bases). Trimming pared 2 bases from V and 9 bases from J, leaving 23 bases between. The V gene's germline CDR1 is LGHDT and CDR2 YNNKEL (reference sequence). The CDR3 consists of 17 residues. CDR3 nucleotides: TGTGCCAGCAGCCAAAAGGGGTTTAAGGGTTTCCCTCGGCCCCAGCATTTT. This gives the protein CASSQKGFKGFPRPQHF.

This clonotype was seen many times. Here the CDR3 reads CSVAGLARTYEQYF. The CDR3 DNA is TGCAGCGTGGCAGGACTAGCACGAACCTACGAGCAGTACTTC. The rearrangement uses TRBV29-1 and TRBJ2-7; 8 bases match TRBD2. The J segment lost 2 bases and the V segment lost 6 bases, leaving 9 bases of the junction unmatched. Germline V CDR1 and CDR2: SQVTM, ANQGSEA. CDR3 size: 14 residues.

This clonotype has just a few counts. V gene TRBV12-5 combines with J gene TRBJ1-2; D not certain. V dropped 4 bases and J dropped 2 bases, with 5 bases sitting between them. The CDR3 length is 12 residues. Germline V lookup: CDR1 LGHNT, CDR2 FRNRAP. The CDR3 protein is CASGSHNYGYTF. The CDR3, as DNA: TGTGCTAGTGGTTCACACAACTATGGCTACACCTTC.

V usage is TRBV12-3 or TRBV12-4 and J usage is TRBJ2-5; TRBD2 is a possible D gene (5 bases). The CDR3 covers 12 residues. Deletions cut 5 bases from V and 11 bases from J, with 15 bases between. Here the CDR3 reads CASSIRGLVQYF. The CDR3 bases are TGTGCCAGCAGTATTCGGGGTTTGGTGCAGTACTTC.

This clonotype was seen at least ten times. The chain combines TRBV20-1 with TRBJ1-2; 9 nucleotides match TRBD1. The junction had 12 bases not matched to a gene; V was cut back by 5 bases and J by 5 bases. The CDR3 has 15 residues. Germline assignment: CDR1 DFQATT and CDR2 SNEGSKA (reference sequence). DNA for the CDR3: TGCAGTGCTCCAGTCATGGGACAGGGAATTTATGGCTACACCTTC. Residues: CSAPVMGQGIYGYTF.

V gene TRBV28 combines with J gene TRBJ1-6, with a tentative D call TRBD1 (5 bases). The V end lost 5 bases, the J end lost 6 bases, and 14 bases lay between the germline ends. The CDR3 is made up of 15 amino acids. Germline CDR1 MDHEN, CDR2 SYDVKM. The CDR3 loop is CASSARDGSNSPLHF. The CDR3 coding sequence is TGTGCCAGCAGTGCTCGGGACGGATCTAATTCACCCCTCCACTTT.

In its sample, this clonotype was seen a few times. This chain links TRBV7-2 with TRBJ2-4; D assignment may be TRBD1 or TRBD2 (5 bases each). Germline CDR1 reads SGHTA; CDR2 reads FQGNSA. V shed 8 bases and J shed 13 bases, with 24 bases lying between them. The CDR3 contains 14 residues. The CDR3 nucleotides read TGTGCCAGCGGTCGACAGTGGGGGAACAATGAGCAGTACTTC. Amino acids: CASGRQWGNNEQYF. The full variable domain, rest sourced from reference TRBV7-2 and TRBJ2-4, is GAGVSQSPSNKVTEKGKDVELRCDPISGHTALYWYRQSLGQGLEFLIYFQGNSAPDKSGLPSDRFSAERTGGSVSTLTIQRTQQEDSAVYLCASGRQWGNNEQYFGAGTRLSVL.